This T cell receptor (beta chain) was captured in a study of T cell changes during pregnancy in multiple sclerosis. Produced via immunoSEQ multiplex PCR; TCRdb's table is partial and in-frame only. The sample includes roughly 110,000 clones, 92% of them seen just once. The source is a female donor with multiple sclerosis, enrolled in a pregnancy study. Sequences were derived from peripheral blood, sampled in the third trimester of pregnancy.

In DNA form, the CDR3 reads TGTGCCAGCAGTGCACTAGCGGGAGGGCCGGGAGGGGCCAACGTCCTGACTTTC. This gives the protein CASSALAGGPGGANVLTF. The chain combines TRBV2 with TRBJ2-6; TRBD2 aligns across 13 bases. The CDR3 has 18 residues. Germline CDR1 SNHLY, CDR2 FYNNEI. Trimming removed 4 bases from V and 4 bases from J; junction bases left unmatched: 7.